Listed below are T cell receptor beta chains from one sample, sequenced in a study of T cells after yellow fever vaccination. TCRdb called the 5' RACE reads again in MiXCR, with one record for every CDR3 protein. The data show 300,000 to 450,000 distinct CDR3 sequences, around 6.4% seen once. The specimen was PBMCs, collected 5 days after the yellow fever booster vaccination. The receptors stem from a man aged 25-40 years who received the YFV17D yellow fever vaccine. Both conserved end residues are part of each CDR3. A D gene is named only where the DNA matches it firmly. A clone size is listed for some rows: how often the clone was seen (once, few, many), or a class if it is expanded.

TRBV5-1	TRBD1	TRBJ2-3	NA	TGCGCCAGCAGCTTGGAGAGGACAGGGGGCACAGATACGCAGTATTTT	CASSLERTGGTDTQYF
TRBV10-3	NA	TRBJ2-2	few	TGTGCCGAAGTTAAAGGCGTTTACACCGGGGAGCTGTTTTTT	CAEVKGVYTGELFF
TRBV25-1	NA	TRBJ2-3	few	TGTGCCAGCAGTGAAATCAGCACAGATACGCAGTATTTT	CASSEISTDTQYF
TRBV10-2	NA	TRBJ2-3	NA	TGCGCCAGCAGAGACCAGACTACTGTAAGCACAGATACGCAGTATTTT	CASRDQTTVSTDTQYF
TRBV27	TRBD1	TRBJ2-1	NA	TGTGCCAGCAAAATCCCCGCCGGGACAGGGGTCGATGAGCAGTTCTTC	CASKIPAGTGVDEQFF
TRBV14	NA	TRBJ1-4	NA	TGTGCCAGCAGCCATAAAAGGGAGGGACAAAAACTGTTTTTT	CASSHKREGQKLFF
TRBV7-2	NA	TRBJ2-6	NA	TGTGCCAGCAGCCCGAGACGGAACCTGACTTTC	CASSPRRNLTF
TRBV7-2	NA	TRBJ2-1	many	TGTGCCAGCAGTCCCCAAGGGGGGTGGGCGGCTGAGCAGTTCTTC	CASSPQGGWAAEQFF
TRBV27	TRBD1	TRBJ2-1	many	TGTGCCAGTTTTACCGGGACAGGGGGAAATGAGCAGTTCTTC	CASFTGTGGNEQFF
TRBV6-2/TRBV6-3	NA	TRBJ2-3	NA	TGTACCAGCAGCAACTTACCCGCGAGCACAGATACGCAGTATTTT	CTSSNLPASTDTQYF
TRBV20-1	TRBD1	TRBJ2-4	NA	TGCAGTGCTAGAGCACTACGACACCGGGACAGGGGATACGACATTCAGTACTTC	CSARALRHRDRGYDIQYF
TRBV27	NA	TRBJ2-5	many	TGTGCCAGCAGTCCCCGGCGGGTGGGCTTAGCGCCAAACCCCCAGGAGACCCAGTACTTC	CASSPRRVGLAPNPQETQYF
TRBV5-1	NA	TRBJ2-7	many	TGCGCCAGCAGCTTGGAACCTCGCTCCTACGAGCAGTACTTC	CASSLEPRSYEQYF
TRBV18	NA	TRBJ2-1	few	TGTGCCAGCTCACCGGAGGATAGCTCCTACAATGAGCAGTTCTTC	CASSPEDSSYNEQFF
TRBV10-3	TRBD2	TRBJ2-7	NA	TGTGCCATCAGCCTAGGAAGCGGGGTGAATTACGAGCAGTACTTC	CAISLGSGVNYEQYF
TRBV18	NA	TRBJ2-1	few	TGTGCCACCAAAGGGACCGGGACTTCCTCCTACAATGAGCAGTTCTTC	CATKGTGTSSYNEQFF
TRBV5-5	TRBD2	TRBJ2-1	many	TGTGCCAGCAGCAGCGGGACTCCTAATGAGCAGTTCTTC	CASSSGTPNEQFF
TRBV20-1	NA	TRBJ2-1	NA	TGCAGTGTCCAGTCGGCGGGGTTCATCCCCTACAATGAGCAGTTCTTC	CSVQSAGFIPYNEQFF
TRBV6-4	NA	TRBJ2-2	NA	TGTGCCAGCAGTGTATGGTCCGGGGCGAGTACCGGGGAGCTGTTTTTT	CASSVWSGASTGELFF
TRBV20-1	TRBD2	TRBJ2-7	few	TGCAGTGCTATCCTAGCGGGAGGAAGCGAGCAGTACTTC	CSAILAGGSEQYF
TRBV5-6	TRBD1	TRBJ2-5	NA	TGTGCCAGCAGCTCGGGACAGGGGGCGCGGGAGACCCAGTACTTC	CASSSGQGARETQYF
TRBV15	NA	TRBJ2-7	many	TGTGCCACCAGCAGAGGAACAGGGTCCAACGGATACGAGCAGTACTTC	CATSRGTGSNGYEQYF
TRBV11-2	NA	TRBJ1-1	NA	TGTGCCAGCAGCTTAGCGGGGTGGGGGCAGAACACTGAAGCTTTCTTT	CASSLAGWGQNTEAFF
TRBV4-3	TRBD2	TRBJ2-2	few	TGCGCCAGCAGGCTAGCGGGGGGGGGACATACTGCCGGGGAGCTGTTTTTT	CASRLAGGGHTAGELFF
TRBV27	NA	TRBJ2-1	many	TGTGCCAGCAGTTTATTAAATCAGGGCCGGAATGAGCAGTTCTTC	CASSLLNQGRNEQFF
TRBV5-1	NA	TRBJ2-5	many	TGTGCCAGCAGCTTAGACCAAGAGACCCAGTACTTC	CASSLDQETQYF
TRBV20-1	NA	TRBJ1-2	NA	TGCAGTGCTAGGGCCCCCGGGACCGCGAACTATGGCTACACCTTC	CSARAPGTANYGYTF
TRBV29-1	NA	TRBJ2-5	few	TGCAGCGTTGTTCGGAGTGGAGAGACCCAGTACTTC	CSVVRSGETQYF
TRBV6-2/TRBV6-3	NA	TRBJ2-1	few	TGTGCCAGCACCCACGGGGCTAGAGGGCAGTTCTTC	CASTHGARGQFF
TRBV7-2	TRBD2	TRBJ2-3	many	TGTGCCAGCAGCTCAACGACTAGCGGGAGGGTAACAGATACGCAGTATTTT	CASSSTTSGRVTDTQYF
TRBV15	TRBD2	TRBJ2-1	many	TGTGCCACCAGCAGAGATATTGCGGGAGGGAGGGAGCAGTTCTTC	CATSRDIAGGREQFF
TRBV25-1	TRBD2	TRBJ2-5	many	TGTGCCAGCAGTCTCACTAGCGGTGGGGAGACCCAGTACTTC	CASSLTSGGETQYF
TRBV18	NA	TRBJ2-7	few	TGTGCCAGCTCACCACCGGGGGGCGCATCCTACGAGCAGTACTTC	CASSPPGGASYEQYF